This entry features one TCR beta chain sequence. With 0 bases clipped from V and 3 bases from J, the junction kept 6 bases outside the gene matches. The CDR3 extends over 16 amino acids. CDR1 SGDLS and CDR2 YYNGEE come from the germline V gene. This sample was included in a study of blood T cell repertoires in COVID-19. The overall study: The samples span acute and convalescent COVID-19 from the United States, Italy and Spain.

As processed by the authors: Amplification of reference gene primers provided the estimated nucleated cell counts. TCRdb's table, derived via immunoSEQ multiplex PCR, lists solely in-frame clones and lacks some. The V and J calls and clone size come from that table; D and trimming were worked out from the DNA. Of about 200,000 clones in the sample, just under 85% were seen once. The receptor's source is a human donor with acute or convalescent COVID-19. The donor label of this sample is uncertain. The sequenced material came from peripheral blood. This chain joins TRBV9 and TRBJ2-1, with 7 bases identical to TRBD2. Here the CDR3 DNA reads TGTGCCAGCAGCGTAGTGGGCGGGAGAATCTACAATGAGCAGTTCTTC. Translation gives CASSVVGGRIYNEQFF. Full variable domain (remainder filled in from reference TRBV9 and TRBJ2-1): DSGVTQTPKHLITATGQRVTLRCSPRSGDLSVYWYQQSLDQGLQFLIQYYNGEERAKGNILERFSAQQFPDLHSELNLSSLELGDSALYFCASSVVGGRIYNEQFFGPGTRLTVL.